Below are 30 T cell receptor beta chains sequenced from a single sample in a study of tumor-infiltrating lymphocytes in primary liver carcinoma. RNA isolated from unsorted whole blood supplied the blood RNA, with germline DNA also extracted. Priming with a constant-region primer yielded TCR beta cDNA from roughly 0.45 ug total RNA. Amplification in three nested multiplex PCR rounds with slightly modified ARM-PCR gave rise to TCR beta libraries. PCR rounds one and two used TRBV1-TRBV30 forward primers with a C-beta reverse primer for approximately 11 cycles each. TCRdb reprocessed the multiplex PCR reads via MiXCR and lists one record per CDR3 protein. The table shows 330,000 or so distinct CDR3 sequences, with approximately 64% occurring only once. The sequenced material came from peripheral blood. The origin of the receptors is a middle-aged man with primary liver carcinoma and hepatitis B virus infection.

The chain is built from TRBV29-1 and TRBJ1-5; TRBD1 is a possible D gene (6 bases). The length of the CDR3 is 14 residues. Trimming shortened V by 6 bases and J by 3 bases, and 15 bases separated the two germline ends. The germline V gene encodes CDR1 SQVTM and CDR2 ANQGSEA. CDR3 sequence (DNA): TGCAGCGTCCGGACATGGGGGCACAATCAGCCCCAGCATTTT. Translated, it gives CSVRTWGHNQPQHF.

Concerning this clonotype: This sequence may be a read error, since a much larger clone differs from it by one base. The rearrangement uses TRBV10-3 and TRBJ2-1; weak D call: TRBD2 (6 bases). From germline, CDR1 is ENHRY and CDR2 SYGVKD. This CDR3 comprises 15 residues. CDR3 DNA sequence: TGTGCCATCAGTGAGCGGGAGAGCTCCTACCATGAGCAGTTCTTC. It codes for CAISERESSYHEQFF.

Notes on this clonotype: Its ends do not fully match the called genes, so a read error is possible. CDR3 in amino acids: CASSQGGQGAAEQYF. Here the CDR3 DNA reads TGTGCCAGCAGTCAAGGAGGACAGGGGGCTGCAGAGCAGTACTTC. The chain employs TRBV14 and TRBJ2-7; 11 nucleotides agree with TRBD1. The V gene's germline CDR1 is SGHDN and CDR2 FVKESK. The CDR3 loop spans 15 amino acids.

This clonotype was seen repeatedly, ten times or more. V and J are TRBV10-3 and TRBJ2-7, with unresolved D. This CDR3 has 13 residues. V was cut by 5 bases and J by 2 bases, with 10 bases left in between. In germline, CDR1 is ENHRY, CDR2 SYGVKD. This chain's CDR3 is CAISPAGPYEQYF. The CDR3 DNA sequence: TGTGCCATCAGTCCGGCAGGACCCTACGAGCAGTACTTC.

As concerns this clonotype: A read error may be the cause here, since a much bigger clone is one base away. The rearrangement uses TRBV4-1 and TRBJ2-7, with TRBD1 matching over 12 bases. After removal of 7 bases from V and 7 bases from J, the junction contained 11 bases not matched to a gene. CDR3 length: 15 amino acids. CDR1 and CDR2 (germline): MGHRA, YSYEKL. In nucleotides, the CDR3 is TGCGCCAGCAACCGACCGGGACAGGGGGCTGGGGAGCAGTACTTC. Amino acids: CASNRPGQGAGEQYF.

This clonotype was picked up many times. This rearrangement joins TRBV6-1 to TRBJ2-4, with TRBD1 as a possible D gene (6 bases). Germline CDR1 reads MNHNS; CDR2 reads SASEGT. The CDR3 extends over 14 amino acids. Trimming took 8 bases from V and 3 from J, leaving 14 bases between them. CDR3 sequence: CASGRDTGKNIQYF. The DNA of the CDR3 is TGTGCCAGCGGCCGGGACACAGGCAAAAACATTCAGTACTTC.

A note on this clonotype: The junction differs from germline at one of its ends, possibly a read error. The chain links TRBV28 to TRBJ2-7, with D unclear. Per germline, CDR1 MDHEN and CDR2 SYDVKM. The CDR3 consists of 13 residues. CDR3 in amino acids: CASGSVLLYKQYF. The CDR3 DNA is TGTGCCAGCGGTTCTGTTCTACTCTACAAGCAGTACTTC.

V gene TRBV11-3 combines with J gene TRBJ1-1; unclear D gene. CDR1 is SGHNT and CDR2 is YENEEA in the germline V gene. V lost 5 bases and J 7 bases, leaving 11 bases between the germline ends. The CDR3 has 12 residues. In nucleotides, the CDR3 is TGTGCCAGCAGCGCCGGAAAGGTTGAAGCTTTCTTT. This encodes CASSAGKVEAFF. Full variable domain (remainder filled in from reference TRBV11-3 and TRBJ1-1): EAGVVQSPRYKIIEKKQPVAFWCNPISGHNTLYWYLQNLGQGPELLIRYENEEAVDDSQLPKDRFSAERLKGVDSTLKIQPAELGDSAVYLCASSAGKVEAFFGQGTRLTVV.

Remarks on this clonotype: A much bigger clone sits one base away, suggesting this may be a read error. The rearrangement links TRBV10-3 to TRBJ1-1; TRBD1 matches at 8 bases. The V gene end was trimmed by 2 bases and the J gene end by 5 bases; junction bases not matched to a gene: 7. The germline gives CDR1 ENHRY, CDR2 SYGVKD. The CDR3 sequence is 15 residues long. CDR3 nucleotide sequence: TGTGCCATCAGTGAGACCACAGGGGGGGGAACTGAAGCTTTCTTT. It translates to CAISETTGGGTEAFF.

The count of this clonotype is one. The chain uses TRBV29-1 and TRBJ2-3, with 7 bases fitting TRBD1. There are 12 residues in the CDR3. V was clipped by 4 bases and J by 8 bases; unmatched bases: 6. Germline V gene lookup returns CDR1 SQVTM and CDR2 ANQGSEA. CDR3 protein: CSVGAKGATQYF. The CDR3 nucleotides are TGCAGCGTTGGTGCCAAGGGGGCTACGCAGTATTTT.

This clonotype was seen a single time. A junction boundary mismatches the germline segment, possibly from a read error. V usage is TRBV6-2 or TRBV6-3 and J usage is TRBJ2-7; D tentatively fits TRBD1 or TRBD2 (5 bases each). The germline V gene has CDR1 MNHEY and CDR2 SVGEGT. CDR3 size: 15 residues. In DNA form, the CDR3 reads TGTGCCAGCAGTTACCAGGGCTTTGGGACCTACAAGCAATACTTC. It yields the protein CASSYQGFGTYKQYF.

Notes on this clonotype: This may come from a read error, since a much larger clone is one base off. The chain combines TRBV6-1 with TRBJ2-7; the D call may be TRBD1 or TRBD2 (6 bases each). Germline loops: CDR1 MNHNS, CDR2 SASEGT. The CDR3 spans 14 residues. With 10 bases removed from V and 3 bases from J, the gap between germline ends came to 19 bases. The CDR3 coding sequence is TGTGCCAACAGGCTTAGGGGGGCCAACTACGAGCAGTACTTC. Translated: CANRLRGANYEQYF.

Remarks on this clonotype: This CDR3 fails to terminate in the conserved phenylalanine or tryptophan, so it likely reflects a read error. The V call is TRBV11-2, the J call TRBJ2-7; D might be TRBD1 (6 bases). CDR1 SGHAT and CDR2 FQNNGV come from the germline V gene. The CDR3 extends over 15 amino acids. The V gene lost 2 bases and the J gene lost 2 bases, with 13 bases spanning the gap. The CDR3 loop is CASSLLSGQTYEQYL. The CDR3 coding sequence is TGTGCCAGCAGCTTATTATCCGGACAGACCTACGAGCAGTACCTC.

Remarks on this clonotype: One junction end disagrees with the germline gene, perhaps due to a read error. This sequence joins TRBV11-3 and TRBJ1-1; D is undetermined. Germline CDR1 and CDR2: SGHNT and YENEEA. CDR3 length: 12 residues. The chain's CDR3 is CNSREGNIEAFF. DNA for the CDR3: TGTAACAGCAGAGAGGGAAACATTGAAGCTTTCTTT.

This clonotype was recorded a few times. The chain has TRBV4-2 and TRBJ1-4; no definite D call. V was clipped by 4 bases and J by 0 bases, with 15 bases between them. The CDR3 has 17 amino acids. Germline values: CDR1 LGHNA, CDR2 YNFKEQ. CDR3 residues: CASSPTSVPATNEKLFF. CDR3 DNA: TGTGCCAGCAGCCCCACTTCGGTCCCCGCAACTAATGAAAAACTGTTTTTT.

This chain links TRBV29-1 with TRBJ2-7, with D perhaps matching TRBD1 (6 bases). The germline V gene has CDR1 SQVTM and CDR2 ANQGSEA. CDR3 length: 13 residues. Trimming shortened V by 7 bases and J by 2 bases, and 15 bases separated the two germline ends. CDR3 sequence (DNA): TGCAGCGCCCCTACAGGGCGAGCCTACGAGCAGTACTTC. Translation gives CSAPTGRAYEQYF.

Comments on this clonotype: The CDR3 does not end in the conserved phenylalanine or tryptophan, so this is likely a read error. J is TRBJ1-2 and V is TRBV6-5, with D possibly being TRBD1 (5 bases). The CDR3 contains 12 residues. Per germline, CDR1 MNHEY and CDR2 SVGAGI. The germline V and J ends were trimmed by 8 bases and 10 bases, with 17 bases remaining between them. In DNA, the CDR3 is TGTGCCAGCTTCCCGGGGCGTAATGACTACACCTCC. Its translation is CASFPGRNDYTS.

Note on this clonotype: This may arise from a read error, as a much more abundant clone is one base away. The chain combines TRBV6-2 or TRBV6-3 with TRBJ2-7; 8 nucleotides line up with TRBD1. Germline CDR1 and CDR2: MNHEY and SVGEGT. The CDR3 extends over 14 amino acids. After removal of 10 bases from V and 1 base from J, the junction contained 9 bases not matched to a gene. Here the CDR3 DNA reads TGTGCCATCGGCAGGGGGACAGGATCCTACGAGCAGTACTTC. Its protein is CAIGRGTGSYEQYF.

CDR3 nucleotide sequence: TGTGCCAGCAGTTTACGGCTAGCGGGAGCCCCCGGAGACAATGAGCAGTTCTTC. This gives the protein CASSLRLAGAPGDNEQFF. This chain connects TRBV28 to TRBJ2-1; 10 bases match TRBD2. V lost 2 bases, J lost 5 bases, and 12 bases stayed unmatched. CDR1 and CDR2 (germline): MDHEN, SYDVKM. The length of the CDR3 is 18 residues.

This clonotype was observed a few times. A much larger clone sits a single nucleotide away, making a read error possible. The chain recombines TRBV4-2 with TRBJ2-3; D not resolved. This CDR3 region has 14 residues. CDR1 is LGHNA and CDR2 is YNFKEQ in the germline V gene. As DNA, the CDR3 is TGTGTCAGCAGCCAAGATTGGAGCACAGATACGCAGTATTTT. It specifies CVSSQDWSTDTQYF.

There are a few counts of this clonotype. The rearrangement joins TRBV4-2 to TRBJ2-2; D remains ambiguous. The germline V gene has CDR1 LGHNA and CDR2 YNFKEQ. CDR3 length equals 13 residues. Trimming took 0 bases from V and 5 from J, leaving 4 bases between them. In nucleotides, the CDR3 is TGTGCCAGCAGCCAAGAGAATACCGGGGAGCTGTTTTTT. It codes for CASSQENTGELFF.

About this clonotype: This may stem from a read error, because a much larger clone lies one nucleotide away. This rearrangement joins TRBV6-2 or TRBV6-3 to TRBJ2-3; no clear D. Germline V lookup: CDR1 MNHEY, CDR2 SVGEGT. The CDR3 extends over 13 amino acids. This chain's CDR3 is CTSSPPPADTQYF. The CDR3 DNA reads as TGTACCAGCAGCCCTCCCCCGGCAGATACGCAGTATTTT.

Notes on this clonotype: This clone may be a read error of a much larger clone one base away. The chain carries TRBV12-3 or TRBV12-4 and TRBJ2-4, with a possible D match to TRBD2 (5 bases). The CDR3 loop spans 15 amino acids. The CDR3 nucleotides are TGTGCCAACAGTTTCATCGGGATAGCCAAAAACATTCAGTACTTC. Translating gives CANSFIGIAKNIQYF.

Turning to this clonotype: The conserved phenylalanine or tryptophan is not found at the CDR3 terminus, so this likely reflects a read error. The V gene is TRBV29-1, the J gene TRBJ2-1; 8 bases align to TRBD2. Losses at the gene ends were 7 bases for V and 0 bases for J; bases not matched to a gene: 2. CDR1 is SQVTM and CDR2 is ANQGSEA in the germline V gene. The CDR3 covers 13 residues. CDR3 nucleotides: TGCAGCGCCAGCGGGAGCTCCTACAATGAGCAGTTCATC. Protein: CSASGSSYNEQFI.

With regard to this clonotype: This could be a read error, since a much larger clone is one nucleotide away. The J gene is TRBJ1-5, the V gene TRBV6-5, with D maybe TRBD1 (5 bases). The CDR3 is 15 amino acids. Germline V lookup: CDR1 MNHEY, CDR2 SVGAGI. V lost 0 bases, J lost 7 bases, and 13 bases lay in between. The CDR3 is CASSYSQVTGQPQHF. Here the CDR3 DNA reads TGTGCCAGCAGTTACTCTCAGGTTACAGGACAGCCCCAGCATTTT.

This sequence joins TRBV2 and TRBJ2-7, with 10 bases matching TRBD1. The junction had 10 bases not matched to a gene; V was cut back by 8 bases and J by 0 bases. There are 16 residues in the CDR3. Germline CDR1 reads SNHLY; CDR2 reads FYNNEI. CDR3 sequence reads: CASCITTGGVSYEQYF. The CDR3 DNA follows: TGTGCCAGCTGCATAACGACAGGGGGCGTCTCCTACGAGCAGTACTTC.

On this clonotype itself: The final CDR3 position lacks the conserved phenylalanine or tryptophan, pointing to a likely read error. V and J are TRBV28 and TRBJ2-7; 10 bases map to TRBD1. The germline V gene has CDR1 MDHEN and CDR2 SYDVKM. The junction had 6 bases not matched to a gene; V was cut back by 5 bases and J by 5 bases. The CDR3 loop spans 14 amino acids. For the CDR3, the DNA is TGTGCCAGCAGTCCGACAGGGGGCCTGGACGAGCAGTACTCC. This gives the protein CASSPTGGLDEQYS.

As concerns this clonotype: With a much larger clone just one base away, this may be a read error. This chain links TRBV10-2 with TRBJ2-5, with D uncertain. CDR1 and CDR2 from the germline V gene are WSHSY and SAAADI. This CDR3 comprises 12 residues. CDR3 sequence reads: CASLGSQEAQYF. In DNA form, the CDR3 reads TGCGCCAGTCTTGGATCCCAAGAGGCCCAGTACTTC.

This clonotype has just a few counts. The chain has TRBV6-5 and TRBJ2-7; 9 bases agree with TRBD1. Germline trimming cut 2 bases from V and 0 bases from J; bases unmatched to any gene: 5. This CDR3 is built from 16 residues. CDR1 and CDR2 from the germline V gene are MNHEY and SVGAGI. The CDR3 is CASSYDRGRGSYEQYF. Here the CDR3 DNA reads TGTGCCAGCAGTTACGACAGGGGGAGAGGCTCCTACGAGCAGTACTTC.

CDR3 bases: TGCGCCAGCAGCCAAGTGTGGCAAAACACCGGGGAGCTGTTTTTT. Translating it yields CASSQVWQNTGELFF. The chain has TRBV4-1 and TRBJ2-2; D is ambiguous. The CDR3 consists of 15 residues. V was trimmed by 1 base and J by 2 bases, leaving 8 bases between them. The germline CDR1 and CDR2 sequences are MGHRA and YSYEKL.